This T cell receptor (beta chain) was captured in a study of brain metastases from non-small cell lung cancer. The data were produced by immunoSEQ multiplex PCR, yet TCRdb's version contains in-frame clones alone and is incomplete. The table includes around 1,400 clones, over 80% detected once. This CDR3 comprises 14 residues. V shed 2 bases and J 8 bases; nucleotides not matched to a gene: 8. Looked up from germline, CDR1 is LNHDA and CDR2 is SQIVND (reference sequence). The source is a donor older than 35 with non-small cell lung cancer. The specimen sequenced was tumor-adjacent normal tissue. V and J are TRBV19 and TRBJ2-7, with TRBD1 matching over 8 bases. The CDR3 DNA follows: TGTGCCAGTAGTATAAGGGACAGGCGGTACAAGCAGTACTTC. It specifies CASSIRDRRYKQYF.